This TCR beta chain was obtained from a study of CD4 T cells in relation to SARS-CoV-2 and coronaviruses. Here immunoSEQ multiplex PCR was the method, and the copy in TCRdb shows in-frame clones only, minus some. The sample carries about 22,000 clones, less than 70% recorded once. This CDR3 is 13 amino acids long. Trimming stripped 3 bases from V and 1 base from J, with 6 bases between. The unexposed donors gave CD4+ T cells in 2011-2018, prior to COVID-19. The cells were cultured for about 10 days before CD4+ T cells were isolated. Note on this clone: Its antigen is not known.

The TCR originated in a human donor in good health. J is TRBJ1-1 and V is TRBV12-3 or TRBV12-4; no firm D call. The sequencing sample was made of CD4+ T cells from PBMCs, cultured in vitro. The CDR3 region is CASSFFQNTEAFF. CDR3 DNA sequence: TGTGCCAGCAGTTTCTTCCAGAACACTGAAGCTTTCTTT.